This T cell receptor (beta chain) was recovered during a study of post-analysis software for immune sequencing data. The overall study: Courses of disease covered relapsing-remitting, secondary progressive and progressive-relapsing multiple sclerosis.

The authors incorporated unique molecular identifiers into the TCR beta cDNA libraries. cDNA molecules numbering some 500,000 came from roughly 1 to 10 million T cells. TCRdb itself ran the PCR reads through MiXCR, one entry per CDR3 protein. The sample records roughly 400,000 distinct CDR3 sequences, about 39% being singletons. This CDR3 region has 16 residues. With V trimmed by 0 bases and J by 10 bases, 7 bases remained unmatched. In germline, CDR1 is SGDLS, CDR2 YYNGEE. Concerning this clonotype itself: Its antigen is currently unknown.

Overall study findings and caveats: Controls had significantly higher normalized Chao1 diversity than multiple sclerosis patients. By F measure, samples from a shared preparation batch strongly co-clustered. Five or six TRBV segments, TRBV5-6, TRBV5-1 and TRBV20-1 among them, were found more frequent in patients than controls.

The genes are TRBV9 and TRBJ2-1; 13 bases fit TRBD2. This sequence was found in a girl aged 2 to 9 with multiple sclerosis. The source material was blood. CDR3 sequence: CASSVAGTSGATEQFF. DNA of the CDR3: TGTGCCAGCAGCGTAGCCGGGACTAGCGGGGCTACGGAGCAGTTCTTC.